This T cell receptor beta chain was documented in a study of T cells in localized non-small cell lung cancer. Regarding this clone: What it binds is not known.

The CDR3 spans 14 residues. V lost 1 base and J lost 3, with 9 bases in between. Germline assignment: CDR1 KGHSH and CDR2 LQKENI. Assay: immunoSEQ multiplex PCR; the TCRdb copy retains only in-frame clones and omits some. This table holds about 36,000 clones, about 83% found once. Points from the study as a whole: Among the tissues sampled, uninvolved adjacent lung had the highest T cell clonality, above tumor. Patients showing higher blood T cell density tended to see longer overall survival. For the top 100 tumor clones, a median roughly 55 also appeared in adjacent lung.

The sequencing here drew on peripheral blood, taken before any cancer treatment. This chain links TRBV18 with TRBJ1-1; D is perhaps TRBD1 (5 bases). This receptor was taken from a woman between 35 and 70 years old with stage I lung adenocarcinoma. CDR3 sequence reads: CASSPQGQHTEAFF. The CDR3 coding sequence is TGTGCCAGCTCACCACAGGGGCAACACACTGAAGCTTTCTTT.